The present TCR beta chain was sequenced within a study of radiotherapy plus CTLA-4 blockade in lung cancer. Study-wide points: An expansion of tumor-derived TCR clones occurred in blood after radiotherapy plus ipilimumab.

There are 15 residues in the CDR3. Germline V gene sequence: CDR1 MGHRA, CDR2 YSYEKL. Concerning this clone: Its specificity is not known. The junction departs from the called germline gene at one end, perhaps through a read error. Other DNA sequences in this sample translate to the same CDR3.

Profiled with immunoSEQ multiplex PCR; TCRdb holds only in-frame clones, not every one. Here the sample spans around 77,000 clones, around 74% being singletons. The V gene is TRBV4-1, the J gene TRBJ1-1; D gene ambiguous. The TCR comes from a human donor with non-small cell lung cancer whose response to radiotherapy plus ipilimumab could not be evaluated. The sequencing here drew on peripheral blood, taken from a patient treated with radiotherapy plus ipilimumab. Written as DNA, the CDR3 is TGTGCCAGCAGCCAAGCCGGTGGTCCGAACACTGAAGCTTTCTTT. It codes for CASSQAGGPNTEAFF.